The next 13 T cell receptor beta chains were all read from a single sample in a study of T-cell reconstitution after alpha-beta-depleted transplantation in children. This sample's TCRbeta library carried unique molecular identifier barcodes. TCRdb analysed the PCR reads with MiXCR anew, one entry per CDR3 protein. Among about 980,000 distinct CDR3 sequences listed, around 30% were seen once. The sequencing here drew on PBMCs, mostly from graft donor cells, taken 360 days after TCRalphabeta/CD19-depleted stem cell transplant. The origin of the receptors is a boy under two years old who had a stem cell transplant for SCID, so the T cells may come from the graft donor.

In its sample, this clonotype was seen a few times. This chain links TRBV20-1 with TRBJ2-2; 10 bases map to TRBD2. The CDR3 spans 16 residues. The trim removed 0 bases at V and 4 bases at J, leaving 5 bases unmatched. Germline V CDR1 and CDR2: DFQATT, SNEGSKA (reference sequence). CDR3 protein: CSARDHGLAVTGELFF. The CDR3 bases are TGCAGTGCTAGAGATCACGGACTAGCGGTCACCGGGGAGCTGTTTTTT.

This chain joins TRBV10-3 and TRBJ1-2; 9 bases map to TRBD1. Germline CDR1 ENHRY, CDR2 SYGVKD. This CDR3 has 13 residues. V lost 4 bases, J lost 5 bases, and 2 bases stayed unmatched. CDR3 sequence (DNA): TGTGCCATCAGTGGGGGACAGGGTTATGGCTACACCTTC. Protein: CAISGGQGYGYTF.

Here the CDR3 reads CASSPRTGLTDTQYF. For the CDR3, the DNA is TGCGCCAGCAGCCCTAGGACAGGGCTCACAGATACGCAGTATTTT. The chain combines TRBV5-1 with TRBJ2-3; 8 positions agree with TRBD1. Trimming at V came to 4 bases and at J to 2 bases, leaving 6 bases not matched to a gene. In germline, CDR1 is SGHRS, CDR2 YFSETQ. This CDR3 is built from 15 residues.

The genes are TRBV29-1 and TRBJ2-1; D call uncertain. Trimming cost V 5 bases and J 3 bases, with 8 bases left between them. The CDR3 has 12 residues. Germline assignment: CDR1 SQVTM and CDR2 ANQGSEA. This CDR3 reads CSVWVFYNEQFF. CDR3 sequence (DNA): TGCAGCGTTTGGGTTTTCTACAATGAGCAGTTCTTC.

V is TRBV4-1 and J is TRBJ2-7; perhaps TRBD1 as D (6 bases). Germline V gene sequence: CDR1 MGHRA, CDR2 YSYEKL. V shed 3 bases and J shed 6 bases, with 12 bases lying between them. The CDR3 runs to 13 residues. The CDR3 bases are TGCGCCAGCAGCCATCAACAGGGAGCCGAGCAGTACTTC. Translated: CASSHQQGAEQYF.

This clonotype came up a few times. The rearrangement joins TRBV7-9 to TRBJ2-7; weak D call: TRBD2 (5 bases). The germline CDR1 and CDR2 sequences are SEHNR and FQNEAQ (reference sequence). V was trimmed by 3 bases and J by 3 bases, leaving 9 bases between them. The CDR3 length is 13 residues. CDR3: CASSFGVFYEQYF. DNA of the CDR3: TGTGCCAGCAGCTTCGGGGTATTCTACGAGCAGTACTTC.

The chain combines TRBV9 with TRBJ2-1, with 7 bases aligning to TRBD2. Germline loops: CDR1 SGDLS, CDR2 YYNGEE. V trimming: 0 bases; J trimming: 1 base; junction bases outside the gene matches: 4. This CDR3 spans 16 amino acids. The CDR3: CASSVEPSGSYNEQFF. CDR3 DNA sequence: TGTGCCAGCAGCGTAGAACCTAGCGGTTCCTACAATGAGCAGTTCTTC.

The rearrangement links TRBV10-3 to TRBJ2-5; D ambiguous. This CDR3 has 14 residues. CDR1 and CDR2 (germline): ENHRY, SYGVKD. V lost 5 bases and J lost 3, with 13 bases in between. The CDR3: CAISLNRFEETQYF. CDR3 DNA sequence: TGTGCCATCAGTCTAAACCGCTTTGAAGAGACCCAGTACTTC.

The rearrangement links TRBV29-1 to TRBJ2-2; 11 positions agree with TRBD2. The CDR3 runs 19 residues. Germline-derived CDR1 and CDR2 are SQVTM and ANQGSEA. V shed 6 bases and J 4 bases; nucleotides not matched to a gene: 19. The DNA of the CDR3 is TGCAGCGTCCCGGTTATCACTAGCGGGGGAACATTGGGCACCGGGGAGCTGTTTTTT. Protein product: CSVPVITSGGTLGTGELFF.

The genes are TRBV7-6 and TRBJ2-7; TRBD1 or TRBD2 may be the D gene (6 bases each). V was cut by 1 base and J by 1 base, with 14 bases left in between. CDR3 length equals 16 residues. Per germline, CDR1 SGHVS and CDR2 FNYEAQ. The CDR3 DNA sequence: TGTGCCAGCAGCTTAGAGGGGGGCGCAGGGTCCTACGAGCAGTACTTC. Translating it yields CASSLEGGAGSYEQYF.

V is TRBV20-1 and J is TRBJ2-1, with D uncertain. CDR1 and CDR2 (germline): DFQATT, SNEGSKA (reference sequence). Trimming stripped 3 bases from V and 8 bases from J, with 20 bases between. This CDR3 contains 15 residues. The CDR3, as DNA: TGCAGTGCTAGTAGCTCGTCTAGTTTTTTGGATGAGCAGTTCTTC. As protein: CSASSSSSFLDEQFF.

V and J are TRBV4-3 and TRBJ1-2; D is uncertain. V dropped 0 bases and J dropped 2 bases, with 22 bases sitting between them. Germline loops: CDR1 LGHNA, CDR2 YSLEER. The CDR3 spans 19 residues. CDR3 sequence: CASSQESVGSRLLNYGYTF. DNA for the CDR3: TGCGCCAGCAGCCAAGAGTCGGTAGGGTCCCGACTCCTGAACTATGGCTACACCTTC.

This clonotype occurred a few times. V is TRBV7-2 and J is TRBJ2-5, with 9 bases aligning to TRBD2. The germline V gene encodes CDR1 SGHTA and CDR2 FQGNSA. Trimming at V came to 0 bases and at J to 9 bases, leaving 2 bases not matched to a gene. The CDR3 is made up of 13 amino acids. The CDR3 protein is CASSLAGLASQYF. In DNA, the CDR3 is TGTGCCAGCAGCTTAGCCGGACTAGCGTCCCAGTACTTC.